These 27 T cell receptor beta chains came from one sample sequenced in a study of T cell responses to AZD1222 COVID-19 vaccine. Libraries were prepared by immunoSEQ multiplex PCR; TCRdb keeps only in-frame clonotypes and omits some of them. Of some 160,000 clones listed, approximately 93% were seen once; the top ten hold 0.7% to 0.9%. The sequencing here drew on peripheral blood, taken on day 0 of AZD1222 vaccination. These receptor sequences come from an adult in good health.

The J gene is TRBJ2-5, the V gene TRBV5-1; D possibly matches TRBD1 or TRBD2 (5 bases each). Trimming cost V 4 bases and J 0 bases, with 16 bases left between them. In germline, CDR1 is SGHRS, CDR2 YFSETQ. This CDR3 has 16 residues. The CDR3 sequence: CASSNQFGGYQETQYF. CDR3 nucleotides: TGCGCCAGCAGCAATCAGTTTGGGGGTTACCAAGAGACCCAGTACTTC. The full variable domain, with the rest looked up from reference TRBV5-1 and TRBJ2-5, is KAGVTQTPRYLIKTRGQQVTLSCSPISGHRSVSWYQQTPGQGLQFLFEYFSETQRNKGNFPGRFSGRQFSNSRSEMNVSTLELGDSALYLCASSNQFGGYQETQYFGPGTRLLVL.

The V call is TRBV4-1, the J call TRBJ1-4, with a possible D match to TRBD1 (6 bases). The germline CDR1 and CDR2 sequences are MGHRA and YSYEKL. This CDR3 comprises 15 residues. The germline V and J ends were trimmed by 1 base and 4 bases, with 10 bases remaining between them. The CDR3 is CASSQGGHVNEKLFF. As DNA, the CDR3 is TGCGCCAGCAGCCAAGGGGGACACGTTAATGAAAAACTGTTTTTT.

The chain employs TRBV10-3 and TRBJ2-5; a weak D match, TRBD2 (6 bases). V gave up 4 bases and J gave up 1 base, with 13 bases separating them. In germline, CDR1 is ENHRY, CDR2 SYGVKD. The CDR3 extends over 15 amino acids. CDR3 nucleotide sequence: TGTGCCATCAGTGGGCCGGCGGGGAGCCAAGAGACCCAGTACTTC. Residues: CAISGPAGSQETQYF.

The rearrangement links TRBV3-1 (or the pseudogene TRBV3-2) to TRBJ1-1; D gene uncertain. Trimming took 3 bases from V and 8 from J, leaving 10 bases between them. The germline V gene has CDR1 LGHDT and CDR2 YNNKEL (reference sequence). CDR3 size: 12 residues. The CDR3 coding sequence is TGTGCCAGCAGCCACCTTGCGGAGGAAGCTTTCTTT. Translating it yields CASSHLAEEAFF.

Here the CDR3 reads CASSYSAGSGAYEQYF. The CDR3 region has the DNA TGTGCCAGCAGTTACTCCGCGGGGAGCGGGGCGTACGAGCAGTACTTC. The chain has TRBV6-5 and TRBJ2-7; TRBD2 aligns across 7 bases. The trim removed 0 bases at V and 4 bases at J, leaving 9 bases unmatched. The CDR3 is made up of 16 amino acids. Germline lookup yields CDR1 MNHEY and CDR2 SVGAGI.

This chain joins TRBV11-2 and TRBJ1-1, with 9 bases that match TRBD1. The V and J ends lost 2 bases and 5 bases, in that order; junction bases with no gene match: 9. CDR3 size: 16 residues. Germline values: CDR1 SGHAT, CDR2 FQNNGV. The CDR3 DNA reads TGTGCCAGCAGCTTATTAGTGGGACAGGGTAAAACTGAAGCTTTCTTT. Translated, it gives CASSLLVGQGKTEAFF.

V and J are TRBV3-1 (or the pseudogene TRBV3-2) and TRBJ2-3, with a weak D call TRBD1 (6 bases). Per germline, CDR1 LGHDT and CDR2 YNNKEL (reference sequence). With 2 bases removed from V and 11 bases from J, the gap between germline ends came to 20 bases. The CDR3 spans 15 residues. The CDR3, as DNA: TGTGCCAGCAGCCAAAGGGGAACAGGGATCGTAGGGCAGTATTTT. Translating it yields CASSQRGTGIVGQYF.

This clone was detected once. This rearrangement joins TRBV19 to TRBJ1-1; D unresolved. Germline V gives CDR1 LNHDA, CDR2 SQIVND (reference sequence). The CDR3 totals 10 residues. Trimming removed 6 bases from V and 8 bases from J, with 7 bases in between. CDR3 loop: CASRREEAFF. For the CDR3, the DNA is TGTGCCAGTAGACGAGAAGAAGCTTTCTTT.

V is TRBV28 and J is TRBJ1-1, with D unclear. The germline gives CDR1 MDHEN, CDR2 SYDVKM. V lost 3 bases and J 3 bases, leaving 14 bases between the germline ends. The CDR3 length is 15 residues. The CDR3 region has the DNA TGTGCCAGCAGTTTCGTGACTGCCGGTGACACTGAAGCTTTCTTT. Translation: CASSFVTAGDTEAFF.

V usage is TRBV24-1 and J usage is TRBJ1-5; D uncertain. Trimming pared 0 bases from V and 4 bases from J, leaving 3 bases between. Germline loops: CDR1 KGHDR, CDR2 SFDVKD. CDR3 length equals 13 residues. CDR3 protein: CATSDLGNQPQHF. The CDR3 DNA reads as TGTGCCACCAGTGATTTGGGTAATCAGCCCCAGCATTTT.

This chain connects TRBV19 to TRBJ1-2; 9 nucleotides line up with TRBD1. CDR3 length: 14 residues. Germline CDR1 reads LNHDA; CDR2 reads SQIVND (reference sequence). After removal of 5 bases from V and 4 bases from J, the junction contained 5 bases not matched to a gene. CDR3 coding DNA: TGTGCCAGTAGTCCGGGACAGGGAGGCTATGGCTACACCTTC. Amino acid sequence: CASSPGQGGYGYTF. Using reference TRBV19 and TRBJ1-2 for the parts outside the CDR3, the full variable domain is DGGITQSPKYLFRKEGQNVTLSCEQNLNHDAMYWYRQDPGQGLRLIYYSQIVNDFQKGDIAEGYSVSREKKESFPLTVTSAQKNPTAFYLCASSPGQGGYGYTFGSGTRLTVV.

V is TRBV28 and J is TRBJ1-1, with D possibly matching TRBD1 (5 bases). The CDR3 has 14 amino acids. From germline, CDR1 is MDHEN and CDR2 SYDVKM. V was clipped by 4 bases and J by 6 bases, with 15 bases between them. This CDR3 reads CASSSRGRYAEAFF. The DNA of the CDR3 is TGTGCCAGCAGTTCACGGGGGAGGTATGCTGAAGCTTTCTTT.

This clone was seen just once. Other DNA variants within this sample encode the same CDR3. The J gene is TRBJ2-3, the V gene TRBV5-1; tentatively, D is TRBD2 (6 bases). Trimming shortened V by 1 base and J by 0 bases, and 15 bases separated the two germline ends. This CDR3 region has 17 residues. Germline CDR1 reads SGHRS; CDR2 reads YFSETQ. The CDR3 coding sequence is TGCGCCAGCAGCTTGCTAGCCCTAGCGACTAGCACAGATACGCAGTATTTT. Translated: CASSLLALATSTDTQYF.

This clone was seen a few times. The V gene is TRBV7-9, the J gene TRBJ2-7; possible D gene TRBD1, 6 bases. Between the trimmed V and J ends, which lost 4 bases and 5 bases, there was a span of 15 bases. This CDR3 is built from 14 residues. Germline lookup yields CDR1 SEHNR and CDR2 FQNEAQ (reference sequence). The CDR3 sequence: CASSSRGGHDEQYF. In DNA, the CDR3 is TGTGCCAGCAGCTCAAGAGGGGGTCATGACGAGCAGTACTTC.

CDR3 sequence: CASSQRVRGRAGELFF. In nucleotides, the CDR3 is TGTGCCAGCAGCCAAAGAGTTCGCGGTAGAGCCGGGGAGCTGTTTTTT. This chain joins TRBV14 and TRBJ2-2; no firm D call. The CDR3 covers 16 residues. The germline V and J ends were trimmed by 2 bases and 6 bases, with 16 bases remaining between them. Germline CDR1 is SGHDN and CDR2 is FVKESK.

The V and J genes are TRBV11-3 and TRBJ1-1; D might be TRBD1 (5 bases). The V gene's germline CDR1 is SGHNT and CDR2 YENEEA. The length of the CDR3 is 14 residues. V lost 6 bases, J lost 6 bases, and 17 bases lay in between. DNA of the CDR3: TGTGCCAGCAGTCCCGAGGGGCGCTTATCTGAAGCTTTCTTT. Its protein is CASSPEGRLSEAFF.

This clone was observed once. This chain joins TRBV4-3 and TRBJ2-2, with D perhaps matching TRBD1 (6 bases). The germline V and J ends were trimmed by 3 bases and 7 bases, with 12 bases remaining between them. Germline V gene sequence: CDR1 LGHNA, CDR2 YSLEER. This CDR3 region has 14 residues. The CDR3 DNA reads as TGCGCCAGCAGCCAGGGACATATAGGCGGGGAGCTGTTTTTT. This translates into CASSQGHIGGELFF.

V gene TRBV27 combines with J gene TRBJ1-5; D ambiguous. Trimming took 1 base from V and 0 from J, leaving 7 bases between them. The CDR3 is 15 amino acids. Germline lookup yields CDR1 MNHEY and CDR2 SMNVEV (reference sequence). The DNA for the CDR3 is TGTGCCAGCAGTTTATGGACGGATAGCAATCAGCCCCAGCATTTT. Translation: CASSLWTDSNQPQHF.

A note on this clone: This sample includes further DNA sequences coding for the same CDR3. The chain employs TRBV6-5 and TRBJ2-7; 7 nucleotides align to TRBD1. J lost 2 bases, V lost 6 bases, and 4 bases had no gene match. CDR1 and CDR2 from the germline V gene are MNHEY and SVGAGI. The CDR3 consists of 13 residues. CDR3 region: CASSRDSTYEQYF. The CDR3 coding sequence is TGTGCCAGCAGCCGGGACAGTACCTACGAGCAGTACTTC.

This chain joins TRBV5-6 and TRBJ1-5; tentatively, D is TRBD1 (5 bases). Trimming stripped 1 base from V and 2 bases from J, with 22 bases between. The germline V gene encodes CDR1 SGHDT and CDR2 YYEEEE. The CDR3 covers 19 residues. CDR3 in amino acids: CASSLTGAGTYSGNQPQHF. The CDR3 bases are TGTGCCAGCAGCTTGACTGGGGCCGGGACCTACAGCGGCAATCAGCCCCAGCATTTT.

V and J are TRBV7-2 and TRBJ2-5; 12 bases match TRBD2. The germline V gene has CDR1 SGHTA and CDR2 FQGNSA. The CDR3 spans 18 residues. Losses at the gene ends were 2 bases for V and 0 bases for J; bases not matched to a gene: 7. This CDR3 is CASSLPLAGGTYQETQYF. CDR3 coding DNA: TGTGCCAGCAGCTTACCCCTAGCGGGGGGGACGTACCAAGAGACCCAGTACTTC.

The CDR3 DNA reads TGTGCCAGTAGTACCCCAAGACAGGAAGGTTTCCTGGAAAACACCATATATTTT. Its protein product is CASSTPRQEGFLENTIYF. The chain carries TRBV19 and TRBJ1-3; maybe TRBD1 (6 bases). Trimming left V 4 bases short and J 6 bases short, with 25 bases between. The CDR3 is 18 amino acids. From germline, CDR1 is LNHDA and CDR2 SQIVND (reference sequence). The full variable domain, in which reference TRBV19 and TRBJ1-3 provide the parts outside the CDR3, is DGGITQSPKYLFRKEGQNVTLSCEQNLNHDAMYWYRQDPGQGLRLIYYSQIVNDFQKGDIAEGYSVSREKKESFPLTVTSAQKNPTAFYLCASSTPRQEGFLENTIYFGEGSWLTVV.

CDR3 loop: CASSLLGASNEKLFF. The CDR3 DNA reads TGTGCCAGCAGTTTATTAGGCGCGTCTAATGAAAAACTGTTTTTT. The chain links TRBV27 to TRBJ1-4; D not certain. CDR3 length: 15 residues. In germline, CDR1 is MNHEY, CDR2 SMNVEV (reference sequence). Trimming took 1 base from V and 3 from J, leaving 9 bases between them. The variable domain in full, completed from reference TRBV27 and TRBJ1-4, reads EAQVTQNPRYLITVTGKKLTVTCSQNMNHEYMSWYRQDPGLGLRQIYYSMNVEVTDKGDVPEGYKVSRKEKRNFPLILESPSPNQTSLYFCASSLLGASNEKLFFGSGTQLSVL.

The V gene is TRBV4-3, the J gene TRBJ1-1; D possibly corresponds to TRBD1 (5 bases). Per the germline V gene, CDR1 is LGHNA and CDR2 is YSLEER. The V and J ends lost 0 bases and 1 base respectively, with 21 bases between them. The CDR3 has 19 residues. The CDR3 protein is CASSQDLPGRSVANTEAFF. In nucleotides, the CDR3 is TGCGCCAGCAGCCAAGATTTACCGGGACGATCAGTTGCGAACACTGAAGCTTTCTTT.

The V gene is TRBV4-1, the J gene TRBJ1-5; the D gene is possibly TRBD1 (5 bases). The CDR3 runs to 18 residues. The V gene lost 2 bases and the J gene lost 0 bases, with 17 bases spanning the gap. CDR1 MGHRA and CDR2 YSYEKL come from the germline V gene. CDR3 bases: TGCGCCAGCAGCCAAATTGGTGGTGGGACTGTTAGCAATCAGCCCCAGCATTTT. Translation gives CASSQIGGGTVSNQPQHF.

V and J are TRBV7-2 and TRBJ1-1; possibly TRBD1 for D (5 bases). The CDR3 extends over 13 amino acids. The germline gives CDR1 SGHTA, CDR2 FQGNSA. Trimming removed 1 base at V and 10 bases at J, with 13 bases between. The CDR3 DNA sequence: TGTGCCAGCAGCTTAGATGGGGGGTCGCGAGCTTTCTTT. Protein product: CASSLDGGSRAFF.

The chain has TRBV18 and TRBJ1-3, with D uncertain. Between the trimmed V and J ends, which lost 2 bases and 3 bases, there was a span of 8 bases. The CDR3 spans 14 residues. Germline V gene lookup returns CDR1 KGHSH and CDR2 LQKENI. The CDR3 nucleotides read TGTGCCAGCTCACCAACAGATATTGGAAACACCATATATTTT. Encoded protein: CASSPTDIGNTIYF.